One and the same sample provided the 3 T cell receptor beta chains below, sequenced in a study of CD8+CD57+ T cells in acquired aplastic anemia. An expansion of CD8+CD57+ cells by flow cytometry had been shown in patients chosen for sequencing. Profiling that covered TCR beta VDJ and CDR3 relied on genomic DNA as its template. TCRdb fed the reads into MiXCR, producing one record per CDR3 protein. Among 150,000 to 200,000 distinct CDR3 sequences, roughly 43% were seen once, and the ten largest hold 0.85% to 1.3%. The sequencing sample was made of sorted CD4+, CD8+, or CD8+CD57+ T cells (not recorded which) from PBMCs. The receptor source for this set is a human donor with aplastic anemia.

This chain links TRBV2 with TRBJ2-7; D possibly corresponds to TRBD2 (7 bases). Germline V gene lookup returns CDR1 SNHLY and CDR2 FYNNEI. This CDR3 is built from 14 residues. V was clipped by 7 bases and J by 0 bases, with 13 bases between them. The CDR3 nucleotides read TGTGCCAGCAAGGGGGGGCAGGTCTCCTACGAGCAGTACTTC. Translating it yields CASKGGQVSYEQYF.

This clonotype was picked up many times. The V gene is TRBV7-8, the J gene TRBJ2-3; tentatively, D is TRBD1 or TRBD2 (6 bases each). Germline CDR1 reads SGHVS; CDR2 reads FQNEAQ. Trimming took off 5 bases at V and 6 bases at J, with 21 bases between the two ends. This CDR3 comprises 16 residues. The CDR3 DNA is TGTGCCAGCAGCCGAGGGGGGCGAGGGAAGGCGGATACGCAGTATTTT. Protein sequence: CASSRGGRGKADTQYF.

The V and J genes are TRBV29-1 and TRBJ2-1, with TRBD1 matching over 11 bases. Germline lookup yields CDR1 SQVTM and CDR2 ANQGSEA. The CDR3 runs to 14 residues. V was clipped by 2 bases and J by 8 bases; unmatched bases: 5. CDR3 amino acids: CSVEQDRGRHEQFF. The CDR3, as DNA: TGCAGCGTTGAACAGGACAGGGGGCGTCATGAGCAGTTCTTC.